This T cell receptor (beta chain) was found in a study of monozygotic twins with inflammatory bowel disease. Study-level results: For IBD patients, clonotypes shared with others were fewer than for healthy twins, especially with disease activity. Inverse Simpson values showed less TCRbeta diversity in IBD patients than in their healthy co-twins.

Addition of UMIs with a 6-nucleotide sample barcode was achieved by template switching. TCRdb re-called the 5' RACE reads and catalogs CDR3 proteins one per entry, DNA excluded. The sample data list 150,000 to 200,000 distinct CDR3 sequences. T cells were not sorted, and total RNA was isolated straight from whole blood. Germline V CDR1 and CDR2: ENHRY, SYGVKD. The CDR3 runs to 15 residues. Of note for this clonotype: Its matching antigen is unknown.

The chain combines TRBV10-3 with TRBJ1-4. Sequencing was done on a sample of blood. The sequence derives from a human donor with ulcerative colitis or Crohn's disease, or a healthy co-twin of an affected twin (not recorded which). CDR3 region: CAISESRSSGEKLFF.